Shown below are 21 T cell receptor beta chains from a single sample sequenced in a study of blood T cell repertoires in COVID-19. Data came from immunoSEQ multiplex PCR; TCRdb stores just in-frame clones and leaves some out. The sample has about 360,000 clones; approximately 86% are singletons. Sequenced material: PBMCs or T cells enriched from blood (not recorded which). Receptors originate from a woman in her 40s with acute COVID-19.

This clone was observed a few times. V and J are TRBV5-1 and TRBJ2-3; the match to TRBD2 covers 9 bases. The CDR3 extends over 15 amino acids. With 4 bases clipped from V and 4 bases from J, the junction kept 7 bases outside the gene matches. The germline CDR1 and CDR2 sequences are SGHRS and YFSETQ. The CDR3 DNA sequence: TGCGCCAGCAGCCCGCTAGCGGGGCGTTCAGATACGCAGTATTTT. Translation gives CASSPLAGRSDTQYF. Complete variable domain (other parts from reference TRBV5-1 and TRBJ2-3): KAGVTQTPRYLIKTRGQQVTLSCSPISGHRSVSWYQQTPGQGLQFLFEYFSETQRNKGNFPGRFSGRQFSNSRSEMNVSTLELGDSALYLCASSPLAGRSDTQYFGPGTRLTVL.

The rearrangement uses TRBV5-8 and TRBJ1-4, with D possibly being TRBD1 (5 bases). V lost 1 base to trimming and J lost 7 bases, with 8 bases between them. The CDR3 covers 13 residues. Germline assignment: CDR1 SGHTS and CDR2 YDEGEE. The CDR3: CASSLRGSEKLFF. The CDR3, as DNA: TGTGCCAGCAGCTTGCGGGGGTCTGAAAAACTGTTTTTT.

This clone was detected only a few times. This rearrangement joins TRBV4-2 to TRBJ2-1; a weak D match, TRBD1 (6 bases). The CDR3 contains 15 residues. The germline V and J ends were trimmed by 1 base and 9 bases, with 16 bases remaining between them. Germline V gene lookup returns CDR1 LGHNA and CDR2 YNFKEQ. CDR3 protein: CASSQVGASKSEQFF. The CDR3 DNA follows: TGTGCCAGCAGCCAAGTGGGGGCGAGTAAGAGTGAGCAGTTCTTC.

This clone was observed many times. Other DNA sequences of this sample code for an identical CDR3. The chain has TRBV20-1 and TRBJ1-3, with 7 bases identical to TRBD1. The CDR3 has 11 residues. Germline V gene data show CDR1 as DFQATT and CDR2 as SNEGSKA (reference sequence). With 6 bases clipped from V and 4 bases from J, the junction kept 0 bases outside the gene matches. The CDR3 reads CSADRGNTIYF. The CDR3 nucleotides read TGCAGTGCGGACAGGGGAAACACCATATATTTT.

The J gene is TRBJ2-3, the V gene TRBV4-2; 10 nucleotides align to TRBD2. With 4 bases clipped from V and 1 base from J, the junction kept 5 bases outside the gene matches. Germline CDR1 reads LGHNA; CDR2 reads YNFKEQ. The CDR3 spans 16 residues. The CDR3 DNA reads TGTGCCAGCAGCCGGGTTCTAGCGGGGGGCACAGATACGCAGTATTTT. Translated: CASSRVLAGGTDTQYF.

J is TRBJ1-6 and V is TRBV2; D ambiguous. The length of the CDR3 is 14 residues. Germline assignment: CDR1 SNHLY and CDR2 FYNNEI. With 4 bases removed from V and 8 bases from J, the gap between germline ends came to 12 bases. CDR3 DNA: TGTGCCAGCAGTGTCCAGGACGGGGATTCACCCCTCCACTTT. Residues: CASSVQDGDSPLHF.

This clone was detected only once. The V call is TRBV6-5, the J call TRBJ1-2; a weak D match, TRBD1 (5 bases). The CDR3 is 14 residues long. CDR1 MNHEY and CDR2 SVGAGI come from the germline V gene. V was pared by 2 bases and J by 2 bases, with 9 bases between. CDR3 residues: CASSYAGQNYGYTF. The CDR3, as DNA: TGTGCCAGCAGTTACGCGGGGCAGAACTATGGCTACACCTTC.

The chain links TRBV24-1 to TRBJ2-5; TRBD2 agrees at 8 bases. After removal of 3 bases from V and 4 bases from J, the junction contained 12 bases not matched to a gene. The CDR3 is made up of 17 amino acids. Germline V CDR1 and CDR2: KGHDR, SFDVKD. The CDR3 protein is CATSDPYDGGARETQYF. In nucleotides, the CDR3 is TGTGCCACCAGTGATCCCTATGACGGGGGGGCCCGAGAGACCCAGTACTTC.

The chain is built from TRBV3-1 (or the pseudogene TRBV3-2) and TRBJ2-3; 9 bases fit TRBD2. Germline V gene lookup returns CDR1 LGHDT and CDR2 YNNKEL (reference sequence). CDR3 length: 15 residues. V gave up 0 bases and J gave up 10 bases; unmatched junction bases: 8. The CDR3 DNA follows: TGTGCCAGCAGCCAAGATACCGGGACTAGCTTCGCGCAGTATTTT. Its translation: CASSQDTGTSFAQYF.

The chain has TRBV11-2 and TRBJ2-3; 8 nucleotides align to TRBD2. Germline trimming cut 1 base from V and 1 base from J; bases unmatched to any gene: 4. Germline V lookup: CDR1 SGHAT, CDR2 FQNNGV. The CDR3 is 16 amino acids. CDR3 sequence: CASSLGGGPGTDTQYF. The CDR3 DNA sequence: TGTGCCAGCAGCTTAGGCGGGGGGCCCGGCACAGATACGCAGTATTTT.

The CDR3 is CAASGQGTDTQYF. The CDR3 DNA sequence: TGTGCCGCTTCTGGACAGGGTACAGATACGCAGTATTTT. This chain uses TRBV24-1 with TRBJ2-3; 8 nucleotides line up with TRBD1. With 12 bases clipped from V and 3 bases from J, the junction kept 7 bases outside the gene matches. Looked up from germline, CDR1 is KGHDR and CDR2 is SFDVKD. The CDR3 spans 13 residues.

The chain couples TRBV7-8 to TRBJ2-7, with TRBD1 matching over 7 bases. Trimming removed 5 bases from V and 7 bases from J; junction bases left unmatched: 5. The CDR3 has 12 residues. Germline V gives CDR1 SGHVS, CDR2 FQNEAQ. CDR3 DNA: TGTGCCAGCAGCCTAAGCAGGGGGGAGCAGTACTTC. It specifies CASSLSRGEQYF.

This chain uses TRBV6-1 with TRBJ1-4; perhaps TRBD1 as D (6 bases). Germline-derived CDR1 and CDR2 are MNHNS and SASEGT. The CDR3 covers 16 residues. Trimming cost V 0 bases and J 4 bases, with 12 bases left between them. The CDR3 spells CASSEARGGGNEKLFF. CDR3 nucleotide sequence: TGTGCCAGCAGTGAAGCTCGGGGAGGGGGTAATGAAAAACTGTTTTTT.

This clone was observed a single time. The chain uses TRBV19 and TRBJ1-2, with D hard to call. The CDR3 covers 10 residues. Trimming took off 9 bases at V and 3 bases at J, with 5 bases between the two ends. In germline, CDR1 is LNHDA, CDR2 SQIVND (reference sequence). The CDR3 sequence is CASYHYGYTF. The CDR3 DNA is TGTGCCAGCTACCACTATGGCTACACCTTC.

The rearrangement links TRBV9 to TRBJ1-1; D gene uncertain. CDR3 length: 14 amino acids. V was trimmed by 3 bases and J by 1 base, leaving 10 bases between them. Germline V gives CDR1 SGDLS, CDR2 YYNGEE. CDR3 DNA: TGTGCCAGCAGCGCCGGACTGGAGAACACTGAAGCTTTCTTT. Its translation: CASSAGLENTEAFF.

The chain recombines TRBV2 with TRBJ1-1; TRBD1 aligns across 8 bases. The CDR3 sequence is 14 residues long. Germline values: CDR1 SNHLY, CDR2 FYNNEI. J lost 3 bases, V lost 6 bases, and 6 bases had no gene match. In nucleotides, the CDR3 is TGTGCCAGCAGGGGAAGCAGGGGGCACACTGAAGCTTTCTTT. Its translation is CASRGSRGHTEAFF.

The V and J genes are TRBV9 and TRBJ1-6, with a possible D match to TRBD1 (6 bases). The V end lost 0 bases, the J end lost 8 bases, and 12 bases lay between the germline ends. The CDR3 extends over 15 amino acids. The germline V gene encodes CDR1 SGDLS and CDR2 YYNGEE. CDR3 bases: TGTGCCAGCAGCGTAGCTACAGGGCCTGATTCACCCCTCCACTTT. Translating it yields CASSVATGPDSPLHF.

The chain has TRBV6-5 and TRBJ1-4; D is possibly TRBD1 (5 bases). The CDR3 covers 14 residues. In germline, CDR1 is MNHEY, CDR2 SVGAGI. Trimming removed 6 bases from V and 10 bases from J, with 18 bases in between. The CDR3 sequence is CASSPGLQPGKLFF. The CDR3 DNA follows: TGTGCCAGCAGCCCGGGACTCCAACCGGGAAAACTGTTTTTT.

This clone is a singleton in its sample. The CDR3 spells CASGDQTGLNTGELFF. CDR3 nucleotide sequence: TGTGCCTCAGGGGATCAGACAGGGTTGAACACCGGGGAGCTGTTTTTT. The rearrangement uses TRBV10-3 and TRBJ2-2; 7 bases align to TRBD1. The CDR3 runs to 16 residues. V dropped 11 bases and J dropped 1; count of bases not matched to a gene: 13. Germline loops: CDR1 ENHRY, CDR2 SYGVKD.

V is TRBV27 and J is TRBJ1-3; D not resolved. The CDR3 consists of 15 residues. The germline V gene encodes CDR1 MNHEY and CDR2 SMNVEV (reference sequence). The V and J ends lost 3 bases and 0 bases respectively, with 9 bases between them. Here the CDR3 DNA reads TGTGCCAGCAGTTTTCACGACTTCTCTGGAAACACCATATATTTT. Protein sequence: CASSFHDFSGNTIYF.

The rearrangement links TRBV18 to TRBJ1-4; D not certain. This CDR3 region has 13 residues. CDR1 KGHSH and CDR2 LQKENI come from the germline V gene. V gave up 2 bases and J gave up 3 bases, with 4 bases separating them. As DNA, the CDR3 is TGTGCCAGCTCACCAGGGCCTAATGAAAAACTGTTTTTT. It specifies CASSPGPNEKLFF. The whole variable domain, remainder taken from reference TRBV18 and TRBJ1-4, is NAGVMQNPRHLVRRRGQEARLRCSPMKGHSHVYWYRQLPEEGLKFMVYLQKENIIDESGMPKERFSAEFPKEGPSILRIQQVVRGDSAAYFCASSPGPNEKLFFGSGTQLSVL.